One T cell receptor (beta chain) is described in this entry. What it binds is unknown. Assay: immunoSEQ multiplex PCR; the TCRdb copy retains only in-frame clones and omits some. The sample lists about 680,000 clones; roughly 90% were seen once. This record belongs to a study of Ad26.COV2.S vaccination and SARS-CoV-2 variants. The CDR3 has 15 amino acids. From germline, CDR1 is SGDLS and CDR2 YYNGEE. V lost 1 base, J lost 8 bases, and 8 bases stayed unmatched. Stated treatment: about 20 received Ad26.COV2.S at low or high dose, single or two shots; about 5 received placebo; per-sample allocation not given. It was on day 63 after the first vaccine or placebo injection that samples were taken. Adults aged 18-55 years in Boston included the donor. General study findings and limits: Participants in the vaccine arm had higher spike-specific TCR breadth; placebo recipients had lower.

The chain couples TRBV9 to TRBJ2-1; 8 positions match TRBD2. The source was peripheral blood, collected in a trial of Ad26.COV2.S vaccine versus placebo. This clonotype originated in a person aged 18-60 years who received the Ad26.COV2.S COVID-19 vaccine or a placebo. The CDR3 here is CASSVTGTRGDEQFF. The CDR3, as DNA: TGTGCCAGCAGCGTAACCGGGACTAGAGGGGATGAGCAGTTCTTC.